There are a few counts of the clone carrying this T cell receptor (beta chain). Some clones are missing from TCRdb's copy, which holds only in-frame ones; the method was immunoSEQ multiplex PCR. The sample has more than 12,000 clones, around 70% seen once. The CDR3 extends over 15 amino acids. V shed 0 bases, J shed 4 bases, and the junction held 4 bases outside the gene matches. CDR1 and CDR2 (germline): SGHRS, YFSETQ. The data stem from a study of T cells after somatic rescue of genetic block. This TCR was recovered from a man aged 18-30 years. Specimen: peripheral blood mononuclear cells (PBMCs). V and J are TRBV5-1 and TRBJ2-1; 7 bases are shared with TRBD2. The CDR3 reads CASSLVPSGYNEQFF. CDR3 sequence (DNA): TGCGCCAGCAGCTTGGTTCCTAGCGGATACAATGAGCAGTTCTTC. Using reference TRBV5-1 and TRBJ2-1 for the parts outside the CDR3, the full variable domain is KAGVTQTPRYLIKTRGQQVTLSCSPISGHRSVSWYQQTPGQGLQFLFEYFSETQRNKGNFPGRFSGRQFSNSRSEMNVSTLELGDSALYLCASSLVPSGYNEQFFGPGTRLTVL.